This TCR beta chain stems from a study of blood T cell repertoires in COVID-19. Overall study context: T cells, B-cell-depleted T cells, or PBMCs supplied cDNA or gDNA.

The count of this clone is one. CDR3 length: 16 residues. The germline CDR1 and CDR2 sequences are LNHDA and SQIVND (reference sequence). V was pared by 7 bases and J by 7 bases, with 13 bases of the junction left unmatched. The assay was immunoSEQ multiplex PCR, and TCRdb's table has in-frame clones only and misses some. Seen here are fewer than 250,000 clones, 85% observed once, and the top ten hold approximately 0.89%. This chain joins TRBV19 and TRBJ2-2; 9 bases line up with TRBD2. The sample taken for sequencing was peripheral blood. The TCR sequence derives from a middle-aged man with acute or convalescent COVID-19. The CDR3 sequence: CASTPQAGGGGGELFF. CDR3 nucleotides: TGTGCCAGTACCCCTCAAGCGGGGGGTGGCGGCGGGGAGCTGTTTTTT.